These T cell receptor beta chains were read from a single sample in a study of T cell repertoires in cytomegalovirus infection. From the reads, TCRdb called clonotypes with MiXCR, one entry per CDR3 protein. The sample records 250,000 to 300,000 distinct CDR3 sequences, about 17% being singletons. The sequenced sample consisted of CD8+ T cells from PBMCs. Source of these receptors: a human donor in good health (CMV status not recorded). Some clones in this sample may be carry-over from other donors' samples. Both conserved end residues are part of each CDR3. The order of the fields is CDR3 DNA, CDR3 protein, clone size, J gene, V gene, D gene. A D gene is named only where the DNA matches it firmly. Rows give clone size only sometimes, using once, few, many, or a class for an expanded clone.

CDR3nt: TGTGCCAGCAGTTTTGTGGTCGAGGGGCGCCCGCATCAAAATCAGCCCCAGCATTTT
CDR3aa: CASSFVVEGRPHQNQPQHF
abundance: -
j_gene: TRBJ1-5
v_gene: TRBV12-3/TRBV12-4
d_gene: -

CDR3nt: TGCGCCAGCAGCCAAGAAAGGGAGGGTAAATACGAGCAGTACTTC
CDR3aa: CASSQEREGKYEQYF
abundance: few
j_gene: TRBJ2-7
v_gene: TRBV4-1
d_gene: TRBD2

CDR3nt: TGTGCCAGCAGCTTGGCAGGGGGCGTGTGGGAAAAACTGTTTTTT
CDR3aa: CASSLAGGVWEKLFF
abundance: many
j_gene: TRBJ1-4
v_gene: TRBV7-2
d_gene: TRBD1

CDR3nt: TGTGCCAGCAGCTTAGGCCGTCAAGGCCCCTACGAGCAGTACTTC
CDR3aa: CASSLGRQGPYEQYF
abundance: many
j_gene: TRBJ2-7
v_gene: TRBV7-2
d_gene: -

CDR3nt: TGCGCCAGCAGCTTGGACGTGGGACTCTCTGGAAACACCATATATTTT
CDR3aa: CASSLDVGLSGNTIYF
abundance: -
j_gene: TRBJ1-3
v_gene: TRBV5-1
d_gene: -

CDR3nt: TGTGCTAGTGGTTTGGCAGGGGCGGGGGAGCTGTTTTTT
CDR3aa: CASGLAGAGELFF
abundance: few
j_gene: TRBJ2-2
v_gene: TRBV12-5
d_gene: -

CDR3nt: TGTGCCAGTAGTATTACTCCTAACAGGGACACTGAAGCTTTCTTT
CDR3aa: CASSITPNRDTEAFF
abundance: -
j_gene: TRBJ1-1
v_gene: TRBV19
d_gene: -

CDR3nt: TGCGCCTCCCACTCTTTCGGGGATGAGCAGTTCTTC
CDR3aa: CASHSFGDEQFF
abundance: many
j_gene: TRBJ2-1
v_gene: TRBV4-1
d_gene: -

CDR3nt: TGTGCCACCCGGGTGAACACTGAAGCTTTCTTT
CDR3aa: CATRVNTEAFF
abundance: few
j_gene: TRBJ1-1
v_gene: TRBV6-1
d_gene: -

CDR3nt: TGTGCCAGCACCAAGAGGACGGAGAACACCGGGGAGCTGTTTTTT
CDR3aa: CASTKRTENTGELFF
abundance: few
j_gene: TRBJ2-2
v_gene: TRBV28
d_gene: -

CDR3nt: TGTGCCAGCAGTTTAGTACTCAACACTGAAGCTTTCTTT
CDR3aa: CASSLVLNTEAFF
abundance: many
j_gene: TRBJ1-1
v_gene: TRBV12-3/TRBV12-4
d_gene: -

CDR3nt: TGTGCCACCAGCAGAGAGAGGGAGGCCCACGAGCAGTACTTC
CDR3aa: CATSREREAHEQYF
abundance: many
j_gene: TRBJ2-7
v_gene: TRBV15
d_gene: -

CDR3nt: TGTGCCAGCAGCCTCAGTAGGAACACTAAAGCTTTCTTT
CDR3aa: CASSLSRNTKAFF
abundance: -
j_gene: TRBJ1-1
v_gene: TRBV7-8
d_gene: -

CDR3nt: TGTGCCAGCAGCCCGACCGGGACAGGGAACTATGGCTACACCTTC
CDR3aa: CASSPTGTGNYGYTF
abundance: few
j_gene: TRBJ1-2
v_gene: TRBV27
d_gene: TRBD1

CDR3nt: TGTGCCAGCAGCCGCAGGACTTTGAACACTGAAGCTTTCTTT
CDR3aa: CASSRRTLNTEAFF
abundance: few
j_gene: TRBJ1-1
v_gene: TRBV7-9
d_gene: -

CDR3nt: TGTGCCAGCAGCTACAGTACGAAAAGTGATGGCTACACCTTC
CDR3aa: CASSYSTKSDGYTF
abundance: -
j_gene: TRBJ1-2
v_gene: TRBV7-9
d_gene: -

CDR3nt: TGTGCCAGCAGCCACTATACAGGGGACACTGAAGCTTTCTTT
CDR3aa: CASSHYTGDTEAFF
abundance: many
j_gene: TRBJ1-1
v_gene: TRBV7-9
d_gene: TRBD1

CDR3nt: TGTGCCAGCAGTTTTGCGGCAGGAGGCTCTGGAAACACCATATATTTT
CDR3aa: CASSFAAGGSGNTIYF
abundance: many
j_gene: TRBJ1-3
v_gene: TRBV12-3/TRBV12-4
d_gene: -

CDR3nt: TGTGCCAGCAGCTCGGGACCCCCAAAACATAACACTGAAGCTTTCTTT
CDR3aa: CASSSGPPKHNTEAFF
abundance: few
j_gene: TRBJ1-1
v_gene: TRBV7-6
d_gene: -

CDR3nt: TGTGCCAGCAGTTTCGGACAGGCCTCCTACGAGCAGTACTTC
CDR3aa: CASSFGQASYEQYF
abundance: -
j_gene: TRBJ2-7
v_gene: TRBV9
d_gene: TRBD1

CDR3nt: TGTGCCAGCAGTCTCACCGACTCATATCAGCCCCAGCATTTT
CDR3aa: CASSLTDSYQPQHF
abundance: few
j_gene: TRBJ1-5
v_gene: TRBV6-6
d_gene: -

CDR3nt: TGTGCCAGCAGCTTAGGCTCTGGGATTGAAGCTTTCTTT
CDR3aa: CASSLGSGIEAFF
abundance: few
j_gene: TRBJ1-1
v_gene: TRBV11-2
d_gene: -

CDR3nt: TGTGCCATCAGTGAGTCGTGGGACGGGCGCAATCAGCCCCAGCATTTT
CDR3aa: CAISESWDGRNQPQHF
abundance: -
j_gene: TRBJ1-5
v_gene: TRBV10-3
d_gene: -

CDR3nt: TGTGCCAGCAGTTACTCGAGGAGCGGGGGGGAGGATACGCAGTATTTT
CDR3aa: CASSYSRSGGEDTQYF
abundance: -
j_gene: TRBJ2-3
v_gene: TRBV6-5
d_gene: TRBD2

CDR3nt: TGCGCCAGCAGCTTGGGCGGTCCGGGACCTCGAACGACTGAAGCTTTCTTT
CDR3aa: CASSLGGPGPRTTEAFF
abundance: -
j_gene: TRBJ1-1
v_gene: TRBV5-1
d_gene: -

CDR3nt: TGTGCCAGCAGTTCCTTGGAAGGGGGCTGGACTGAAGCTTTCTTT
CDR3aa: CASSSLEGGWTEAFF
abundance: few
j_gene: TRBJ1-1
v_gene: TRBV12-3/TRBV12-4
d_gene: TRBD1

CDR3nt: TGCAGCGTTGACCAGGGACAGATCGACCCCCTTGGCTACACCTTC
CDR3aa: CSVDQGQIDPLGYTF
abundance: few
j_gene: TRBJ1-2
v_gene: TRBV29-1
d_gene: TRBD1

CDR3nt: TGTGCCAGCAGCTTCGGGGTCCTTATCGAGCCCGGGGAGCTGTTTTTT
CDR3aa: CASSFGVLIEPGELFF
abundance: many
j_gene: TRBJ2-2
v_gene: TRBV7-9
d_gene: -